This entry lists 25 T cell receptor beta chains sequenced from one sample in a study of tumor and adjacent non-tumor tissue in lung cancer. No cell sorting was done before RNA was extracted from the tissue. Three rounds of nested PCR, following a modified ARM-PCR protocol, produced the TCRbeta library. TCRdb recomputed calls from the multiplex PCR reads with MiXCR, one row per CDR3 protein. This table holds roughly 81,000 distinct CDR3 sequences, 61% found once. Sequenced material: lung tumor tissue. Receptors were obtained from a man between 65 and 85 years old with non-small cell lung cancer.

With regard to this clonotype: One end of the junction is discordant with germline, which a read error may explain. This chain uses TRBV11-2 with TRBJ2-7; the match to TRBD2 covers 11 bases. Germline V gene lookup returns CDR1 SGHAT and CDR2 FQNNGV. The CDR3 is made up of 14 amino acids. CDR3 coding DNA: TGTGTCAGCAGCCCGAGGACTAGCGGGTACGAACACTACTTC. The encoded protein is CVSSPRTSGYEHYF.

To note about this clonotype: Likely a read error: the CDR3 ends without its conserved phenylalanine or tryptophan. This chain joins TRBV29-1 and TRBJ2-2, with 7 bases that match TRBD2. The V gene's germline CDR1 is SQVTM and CDR2 ANQGSEA. The CDR3 loop spans 14 amino acids. The CDR3 sequence: CSVRGTINIGELFL. CDR3 sequence (DNA): TGCAGCGTCCGGGGGACTATCAACATCGGGGAGCTGTTTTTA.

This clonotype was seen at least ten times. The chain combines TRBV12-5 with TRBJ2-5; tentatively, D is TRBD2 (5 bases). There are 12 residues in the CDR3. The V end lost 7 bases, the J end lost 5 bases, and 11 bases lay between the germline ends. Per germline, CDR1 LGHNT and CDR2 FRNRAP. The CDR3 bases are TGTGCTAGTGCGGGGAATGGCGAGACCCAGTACTTC. Protein product: CASAGNGETQYF.

This clonotype was recorded a few times. The rearrangement joins TRBV28 to TRBJ2-5; D may be TRBD2 (7 bases). The CDR3 has 15 residues. In germline, CDR1 is MDHEN, CDR2 SYDVKM. Trimming took off 6 bases at V and 5 bases at J, with 19 bases between the two ends. DNA of the CDR3: TGTGCCAGCAGCTCCATGGGGGGGGCTACCGAGACCCAGTACTTC. It yields the protein CASSSMGGATETQYF. Using reference TRBV28 and TRBJ2-5 for the parts outside the CDR3, the full variable domain is DVKVTQSSRYLVKRTGEKVFLECVQDMDHENMFWYRQDPGLGLRLIYFSYDVKMKEKGDIPEGYSVSREKKERFSLILESASTNQTSMYLCASSSMGGATETQYFGPGTRLLVL.

The chain links TRBV11-1 to TRBJ2-1; D not resolved. V dropped 7 bases and J dropped 0 bases, with 13 bases sitting between them. From germline, CDR1 is SGHAT and CDR2 FQDESV (reference sequence). The CDR3 contains 15 residues. The CDR3 reads CASIWNIHSYNEQFF. The CDR3 nucleotides are TGTGCCAGCATATGGAACATACACTCCTACAATGAGCAGTTCTTC.

The CDR3 bases are TGTGCCAGTAGTATAGGAGGTAGCGGGAGGACCATAAATGAGCAGTTCTTC. Translated, it gives CASSIGGSGRTINEQFF. The V call is TRBV19, the J call TRBJ2-1; 10 bases agree with TRBD2. Germline assignment: CDR1 LNHDA and CDR2 SQIVND (reference sequence). The CDR3 loop spans 17 amino acids. V dropped 1 base and J dropped 7; count of bases not matched to a gene: 10.

Comments on this clonotype: The conserved phenylalanine or tryptophan is not found at the CDR3 terminus, so this likely reflects a read error. The rearrangement links TRBV14 to TRBJ2-6; D is undetermined. Germline V gene sequence: CDR1 SGHDN, CDR2 FVKESK. The CDR3 covers 16 residues. The CDR3 reads CASRQGGYSGANVLTI. CDR3 bases: TGTGCCAGCAGGCAAGGCGGTTACTCTGGGGCCAACGTCCTGACTATC.

As to this clonotype: The conserved phenylalanine or tryptophan normally closing the CDR3 is absent here, so this likely arose from a read error. V gene TRBV11-2 combines with J gene TRBJ2-7; TRBD2 matches 9 bases. Germline V gives CDR1 SGHAT, CDR2 FQNNGV. Trimming took 3 bases from V and 6 from J; bases not matched to a gene: 3. CDR3 length: 13 residues. The CDR3 here is CASSLGLALEQYS. The CDR3 bases are TGTGCCAGCAGCTTGGGACTAGCACTCGAGCAGTACTCC.

About this clonotype: The conserved closing phenylalanine or tryptophan is absent in this CDR3, likely reflecting a read error. The chain joins TRBV7-8 to TRBJ2-7, with no clear D. From germline, CDR1 is SGHVS and CDR2 FQNEAQ. The CDR3 runs to 12 residues. CDR3 DNA: TGTACCAGCAGCATAGTAGCCTACGAGCAGTACTTA. Its protein is CTSSIVAYEQYL.

About this clonotype itself: A much more abundant neighbour one base away suggests this may be a read error. The V call is TRBV28, the J call TRBJ2-5; D call uncertain. The CDR3 runs 13 residues. CDR1 is MDHEN and CDR2 is SYDVKM in the germline V gene. The DNA for the CDR3 is TGTACCAGCAGTTTAGGGTATTGGGAGACCCAGTACTTC. The encoded protein is CTSSLGYWETQYF.

This clonotype was counted ten times or more. In DNA, the CDR3 is TGTGCCAGCAGCGACAGACAGGGGAAGACAGATACGCAGTATTTT. Its translation: CASSDRQGKTDTQYF. The J gene is TRBJ2-3, the V gene TRBV5-4; 8 positions match TRBD1. This CDR3 is built from 15 residues. Germline V gene sequence: CDR1 SGHNT, CDR2 YYREEE (reference sequence). Trimming removed 4 bases from V and 3 bases from J; junction bases left unmatched: 7.

As regards this clonotype: Possible read error: a much larger clone is one base away. The J gene is TRBJ2-4, the V gene TRBV12-3 or TRBV12-4; D is possibly TRBD1 (8 bases). There are 13 residues in the CDR3. Between the trimmed V and J ends, which lost 10 bases and 6 bases, there was a span of 16 bases. The CDR3 sequence is CANRGGGRNIQYF. Here the CDR3 DNA reads TGTGCCAACAGGGGGGGGGGGCGAAACATTCAGTACTTC.

This clonotype was observed many times. The V gene is TRBV4-1, the J gene TRBJ1-2; 8 bases are shared with TRBD1. Germline CDR1 MGHRA, CDR2 YSYEKL. The CDR3 runs to 15 residues. V gave up 0 bases and J gave up 8 bases; unmatched junction bases: 8. The CDR3 loop is CASSQDRQGAGGYTF. DNA for the CDR3: TGCGCCAGCAGCCAAGATCGGCAGGGGGCGGGAGGCTACACCTTC.

About this clonotype: It may be a read error: a sequence one base away is much more abundant. V usage is TRBV5-5 and J usage is TRBJ2-3; 7 bases map to TRBD1. CDR3 length: 13 amino acids. Germline CDR1 and CDR2: SGHKS and YYEKEE (reference sequence). The chain's CDR3 is CTSTSSPGQKQYF. The DNA of the CDR3 is TGTACCAGCACGTCATCACCGGGACAGAAGCAGTATTTT.

As to this clonotype: Relative to the germline gene, one junction end is altered; a read error may explain this. The chain links TRBV7-9 to TRBJ2-1; D call uncertain. Germline V gives CDR1 SEHNR, CDR2 FQNEAQ (reference sequence). This CDR3 is 11 amino acids long. CDR3 nucleotide sequence: TGTGCCAGCAGCACCTACGATGAGCAGTTCTTC. Translating it yields CASSTYDEQFF.

Only a few counts were recorded for this clonotype. The CDR3 does not end in the conserved phenylalanine or tryptophan, so this is likely a read error. No DNA is shown, since the ends of the CDR3 on it are uncertain; the CDR3 is the one TCRdb lists. CDR3 residues: CASSNRTGRNTEVFL. The chain links TRBV11-2 to TRBJ1-1; TRBD1 was called by the table and not checked on the DNA. Germline V lookup: CDR1 SGHAT, CDR2 FQNNGV. The CDR3 adds up to 15 amino acids, both ends counted.

About this clonotype itself: The junction departs from germline at one end; a sequencing error may be responsible. This sequence joins TRBV20-1 and TRBJ2-2, with D tentatively TRBD2 (6 bases). This CDR3 has 13 amino acids. Germline V CDR1 and CDR2: DFQATT, SNEGSKA (reference sequence). The CDR3, as DNA: TGCAGTGCTAGGGAGGGTGTAGCCGGGGAGCTTTTTTTT. Its translation: CSAREGVAGELFF.

To note about this clonotype: One junction end disagrees with the germline gene, perhaps due to a read error. The rearrangement uses TRBV12-3 or TRBV12-4 and TRBJ2-4, with D perhaps TRBD2 (5 bases). The CDR3 runs to 16 residues. CDR3: CVSRGPFTGSKNIQYF. In nucleotides, the CDR3 is TGTGTCAGCAGAGGTCCTTTCACGGGGTCCAAAAACATTCAGTACTTC.

A word on this clonotype: Here the CDR3 omits its conserved ending phenylalanine or tryptophan, so a read error is the likely source. It is unclear where the CDR3 begins or ends on the DNA, so no DNA is shown, and the CDR3 is as TCRdb lists it. The V gene is TRBV5-4, the J gene TRBJ2-7. Germline values: CDR1 SGHNT, CDR2 YYREEE (reference sequence). The CDR3 sequence runs 12 residues, both termini included. The CDR3 reads CASSLVSGEQYL.

This clonotype was seen more than once but under ten times. V and J are TRBV7-9 and TRBJ2-7; TRBD1 is a possible D gene (5 bases). Germline V gene sequence: CDR1 SEHNR, CDR2 FQNEAQ (reference sequence). The CDR3 loop spans 14 amino acids. V shed 5 bases and J shed 0 bases, with 11 bases lying between them. Here the CDR3 DNA reads TGTGCCAGCAGCCTGAAACAGGTCTCCTACGAGCAGTACTTC. Amino acids: CASSLKQVSYEQYF.

This sequence joins TRBV7-3 and TRBJ2-2; TRBD1 agrees at 7 bases. There are 15 residues in the CDR3. Germline CDR1 is SGHTA and CDR2 is FQGTGA. The J segment lost 3 bases and the V segment lost 1 base, leaving 2 bases of the junction unmatched. CDR3: CASSLNRGDTGELFF. The CDR3 DNA sequence: TGTGCCAGCAGCTTAAACAGGGGTGACACCGGGGAGCTGTTTTTT.

Concerning this clonotype itself: This may stem from a read error, because a much larger clone lies one nucleotide away. The chain recombines TRBV13 with TRBJ2-7; the D is unclear. The CDR3 is 12 residues long. In germline, CDR1 is PRHDT, CDR2 FYEKMQ (reference sequence). CDR3 amino acids: CASNLEATQQYF. CDR3 nucleotide sequence: TGTGCCAGCAACTTAGAGGCTACCCAGCAGTACTTC.

This clonotype appeared a few times. It may be a read error: a sequence one base away is much more abundant. The chain has TRBV20-1 and TRBJ2-5; D might be TRBD1 (5 bases). The CDR3 runs 15 residues. The V end was cut by 1 base, the J end by 2 bases, with 14 bases between. Germline loops: CDR1 DFQATT, CDR2 SNEGSKA (reference sequence). The CDR3 spells CSARGGASPQETQYF. DNA for the CDR3: TGCAGTGCTAGAGGTGGGGCGAGTCCTCAAGAGACCCAGTACTTC.

The chain recombines TRBV7-3 with TRBJ2-1; 9 bases are shared with TRBD2. Germline V CDR1 and CDR2: SGHTA, FQGTGA. V gave up 5 bases and J gave up 10 bases; unmatched junction bases: 12. The CDR3 runs 15 residues. The CDR3 reads CASSAGTSWRPEQFF. CDR3 nucleotide sequence: TGTGCCAGCAGCGCTGGGACTAGCTGGAGGCCCGAGCAGTTCTTC. The full variable domain, with the rest looked up from reference TRBV7-3 and TRBJ2-1, is GAGVSQTPSNKVTEKGKYVELRCDPISGHTALYWYRQSLGQGPEFLIYFQGTGAADDSGLPNDRFFAVRPEGSVSTLKIQRTERGDSAVYLCASSAGTSWRPEQFFGPGTRLTVL.

Comments on this clonotype: This may come from a read error, since a much larger clone is one base off. The CDR3 ends on some other residue instead of the conserved phenylalanine or tryptophan, so this is likely a read error. The chain joins TRBV29-1 to TRBJ2-7; TRBD2 is a possible D gene (6 bases). The CDR3 sequence is 13 residues long. The germline gives CDR1 SQVTM, CDR2 ANQGSEA. The germline V and J ends were trimmed by 7 bases and 1 base, with 14 bases remaining between them. CDR3 protein: CSAKGLSSYEQYL. In nucleotides, the CDR3 is TGCAGCGCAAAGGGACTTTCTTCCTACGAGCAGTACTTA.